This T cell receptor beta chain was retrieved from a study of early T cells in non-severe SARS-CoV-2 infection. One entry per CDR3 protein, called by TCRdb with MiXCR from the 5' RACE reads. The sample lists 70,000 to 90,000 distinct CDR3 sequences; under 11% were seen once. This clonotype was seen many times. Source: whole blood, taken at baseline. The clonotype comes from an adult who was a healthcare worker with PCR-confirmed SARS-CoV-2 infection or an uninfected control (not recorded which).

The CDR3 protein is CSARDSSGANVLTF. CDR3 sequence (DNA): TGCAGTGCTAGGGACAGCTCTGGGGCCAACGTCCTGACTTTC. This chain connects TRBV20-1 to TRBJ2-6; possible D gene TRBD1, 6 bases. Germline V CDR1 and CDR2: DFQATT, SNEGSKA (reference sequence). Deletions cut 3 bases from V and 0 bases from J, with 6 bases between. The CDR3 covers 14 residues.